This T cell receptor beta chain was obtained from a study of blood T cell repertoires in COVID-19. Produced via immunoSEQ multiplex PCR; TCRdb's table is partial and in-frame only. The sample comprises approximately 250,000 clones, around 80% of which are singletons, and around 4% rests with the top ten. Only one count was recorded for this clone. There are 13 residues in the CDR3. CDR1 is MNHEY and CDR2 is SVGAGI in the germline V gene. With 7 bases clipped from V and 5 bases from J, the junction kept 3 bases outside the gene matches. The sequence came from a man aged 55-75 years with acute or convalescent COVID-19. The J gene is TRBJ1-5, the V gene TRBV6-5, with 9 bases matching TRBD1. Input material: peripheral blood. CDR3 DNA sequence: TGTGCCAGCACCCGACAGGGGGATCAGCCCCAGCATTTT. Translating gives CASTRQGDQPQHF.